The 14 T cell receptor beta chains presented below share a single source sample, sequenced in a study of T cell responses to AZD1222 COVID-19 vaccine. The assay was immunoSEQ multiplex PCR, and TCRdb's table has in-frame clones only and misses some. The data hold 140,000 to 150,000 clones, with over 85% observed a single time. Sequenced material: peripheral blood, taken on day 0 of AZD1222 vaccination. The receptors shown here come from an adult in good health.

The V and J genes are TRBV15 and TRBJ1-1; possibly TRBD1 for D (5 bases). Germline-derived CDR1 and CDR2 are LNHNV and YYDKDF (reference sequence). V dropped 3 bases and J dropped 3 bases, with 11 bases sitting between them. This CDR3 region has 14 residues. This chain's CDR3 is CATSRRSGHTEAFF. The CDR3 DNA sequence: TGTGCCACCAGCAGGCGTTCGGGACACACTGAAGCTTTCTTT.

The V and J genes are TRBV6-5 and TRBJ1-1; 7 nucleotides match TRBD1. The V segment lost 6 bases and the J segment 4 bases; nucleotides outside the gene matches: 2. The germline V gene encodes CDR1 MNHEY and CDR2 SVGAGI. The CDR3 has 12 amino acids. CDR3: CASRQGRTEAFF. CDR3 DNA: TGTGCCAGCAGACAGGGGCGCACTGAAGCTTTCTTT.

The DNA for the CDR3 is TGCGCCAGCAGCTTGGCCCAAGAGTCACCCCTCCACTTT. Protein product: CASSLAQESPLHF. The genes are TRBV5-1 and TRBJ1-6; no definite D call. V was clipped by 0 bases and J by 10 bases, with 8 bases between them. The CDR3 totals 13 residues. Looked up from germline, CDR1 is SGHRS and CDR2 is YFSETQ.

The rearrangement links TRBV9 to TRBJ1-3; D is uncertain. V gave up 0 bases and J gave up 7 bases, with 14 bases separating them. The CDR3 is 15 residues long. In germline, CDR1 is SGDLS, CDR2 YYNGEE. The CDR3 protein is CASSVGGNTRNTIYF. The CDR3 DNA reads TGTGCCAGCAGCGTAGGAGGAAATACGCGCAACACCATATATTTT.

V gene TRBV18 combines with J gene TRBJ2-3; 9 nucleotides line up with TRBD1. The CDR3 has 17 residues. Per the germline V gene, CDR1 is KGHSH and CDR2 is LQKENI. The J segment lost 4 bases and the V segment lost 5 bases, leaving 13 bases of the junction unmatched. In DNA form, the CDR3 reads TGTGCCAGCTCAGACACCGGACAGGGGCAGGTGGCAGATACGCAGTATTTT. It specifies CASSDTGQGQVADTQYF.

This chain uses TRBV6-5 with TRBJ1-6, with 7 bases fitting TRBD1. The V segment lost 6 bases and the J segment 6 bases; nucleotides outside the gene matches: 5. The length of the CDR3 is 14 residues. Germline V gives CDR1 MNHEY, CDR2 SVGAGI. The CDR3 reads CASRLGQPNSPLHF. In DNA, the CDR3 is TGTGCCAGCAGACTGGGACAGCCTAATTCACCCCTCCACTTT.

This clone has a single count. The genes are TRBV3-1 (or the pseudogene TRBV3-2) and TRBJ1-3; D uncertain. This CDR3 has 18 amino acids. Trimming cost V 0 bases and J 4 bases, with 19 bases left between them. In germline, CDR1 is LGHDT, CDR2 YNNKEL (reference sequence). CDR3 nucleotide sequence: TGTGCCAGCAGCCAAGATCAGGCCCTAAGACATGGAGGAAACACCATATATTTT. Residues: CASSQDQALRHGGNTIYF.

Note on this clone: At the DNA level, this CDR3 is encoded by other sequences in the same sample as well. V and J are TRBV2 and TRBJ1-5; tentative D call: TRBD1 (5 bases). Per the germline V gene, CDR1 is SNHLY and CDR2 is FYNNEI. The CDR3 sequence is 14 residues long. Trimming removed 1 base from V and 4 bases from J, with 8 bases in between. The CDR3 DNA follows: TGTGCCAGCAGTGAAGGCCAGGGTAATCAGCCCCAGCATTTT. As protein: CASSEGQGNQPQHF.

V and J are TRBV5-4 and TRBJ1-6; D call uncertain. V was trimmed by 0 bases and J by 5 bases, leaving 6 bases between them. CDR1 is SGHNT and CDR2 is YYREEE in the germline V gene (reference sequence). The CDR3 loop spans 14 amino acids. The CDR3 DNA reads as TGTGCCAGCAGCTTGGACAGCAATAATTCACCCCTCCACTTT. It encodes CASSLDSNNSPLHF.

The chain employs TRBV19 and TRBJ2-3, with a tentative D call TRBD1 (5 bases). Germline CDR1 LNHDA, CDR2 SQIVND (reference sequence). CDR3 length: 14 amino acids. V was clipped by 6 bases and J by 1 base, with 11 bases between them. CDR3 loop: CASSLGRGTDTQYF. CDR3 nucleotide sequence: TGTGCCAGTAGCCTGGGCAGGGGCACAGATACGCAGTATTTT.

The chain employs TRBV4-1 and TRBJ2-5; D is perhaps TRBD2 (5 bases). Germline lookup yields CDR1 MGHRA and CDR2 YSYEKL. The V gene lost 1 base and the J gene lost 3 bases, with 15 bases spanning the gap. CDR3 length equals 16 residues. CDR3 in amino acids: CASSQGNSDWEETQYF. The CDR3, as DNA: TGCGCCAGCAGCCAAGGTAATAGCGACTGGGAAGAGACCCAGTACTTC.

CDR3 sequence (DNA): TGTGCCAGCAGCAAGGGAGGGAGGCCTACAGATACGCAGTATTTT. Residues: CASSKGGRPTDTQYF. The rearrangement links TRBV11-2 to TRBJ2-3, with 7 bases that match TRBD2. V was clipped by 5 bases and J by 3 bases; unmatched bases: 8. The CDR3 is 15 amino acids. The V gene's germline CDR1 is SGHAT and CDR2 FQNNGV. Using reference TRBV11-2 and TRBJ2-3 for the parts outside the CDR3, the full variable domain is EAGVAQSPRYKIIEKRQSVAFWCNPISGHATLYWYQQILGQGPKLLIQFQNNGVVDDSQLPKDRFSAERLKGVDSTLKIQPAKLEDSAVYLCASSKGGRPTDTQYFGPGTRLTVL.

The genes are TRBV9 and TRBJ2-3; no firm D call. Per germline, CDR1 SGDLS and CDR2 YYNGEE. The ends were cut back, 0 bases at V and 1 base at J, with 9 bases in the middle. CDR3 length equals 15 residues. CDR3 sequence: CASSVDGQGTDTQYF. The CDR3 nucleotides are TGTGCCAGCAGCGTAGACGGGCAGGGCACAGATACGCAGTATTTT. Full variable domain (missing parts from reference TRBV9 and TRBJ2-3): DSGVTQTPKHLITATGQRVTLRCSPRSGDLSVYWYQQSLDQGLQFLIQYYNGEERAKGNILERFSAQQFPDLHSELNLSSLELGDSALYFCASSVDGQGTDTQYFGPGTRLTVL.

The rearrangement links TRBV12-5 to TRBJ2-7, with D perhaps matching TRBD1 (5 bases). Trimming left V 3 bases short and J 1 base short, with 22 bases between. This CDR3 spans 18 amino acids. Per germline, CDR1 LGHNT and CDR2 FRNRAP. This CDR3 reads CASGLHPTPRDQSYEQYF. The CDR3 coding sequence is TGTGCTAGTGGTTTACACCCCACCCCCAGGGATCAATCCTACGAGCAGTACTTC.